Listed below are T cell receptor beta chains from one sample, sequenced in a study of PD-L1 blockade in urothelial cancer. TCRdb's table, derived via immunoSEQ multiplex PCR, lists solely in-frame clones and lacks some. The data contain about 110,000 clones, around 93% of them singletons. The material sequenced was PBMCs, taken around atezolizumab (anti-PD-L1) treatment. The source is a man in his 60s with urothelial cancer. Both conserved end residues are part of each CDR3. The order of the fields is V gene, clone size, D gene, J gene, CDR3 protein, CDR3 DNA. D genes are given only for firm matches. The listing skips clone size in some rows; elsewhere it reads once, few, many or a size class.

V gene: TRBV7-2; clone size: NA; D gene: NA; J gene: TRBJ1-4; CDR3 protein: CASSLGPFGEKLFF; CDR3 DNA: TGTGCCAGCAGTTTGGGGCCTTTTGGGGAAAAACTGTTTTTT
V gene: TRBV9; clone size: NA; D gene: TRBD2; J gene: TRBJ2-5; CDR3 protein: CASSVDPLAGETQYF; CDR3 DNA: TGTGCCAGCAGCGTAGACCCCCTAGCGGGGGAGACCCAGTACTTC
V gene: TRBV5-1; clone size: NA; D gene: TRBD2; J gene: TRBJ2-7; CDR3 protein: CASSLVQGGPSNEQYF; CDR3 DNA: TGCGCCAGCAGCTTGGTGCAGGGAGGGCCTTCTAACGAGCAGTACTTC
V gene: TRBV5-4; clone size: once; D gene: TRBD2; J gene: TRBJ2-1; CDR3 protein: CASSLGLAGSYNEQFF; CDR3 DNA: TGTGCCAGCAGCTTGGGACTAGCGGGCTCCTACAATGAGCAGTTCTTC
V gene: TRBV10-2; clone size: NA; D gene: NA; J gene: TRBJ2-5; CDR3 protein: CASSEHRAGGETQYF; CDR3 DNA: TGCGCCAGCAGTGAGCACAGGGCGGGTGGAGAGACCCAGTACTTC
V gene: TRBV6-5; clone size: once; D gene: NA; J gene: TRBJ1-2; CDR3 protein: CASGGGPYGYTF; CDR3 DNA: TGTGCCAGCGGGGGGGGACCTTATGGCTACACCTTC
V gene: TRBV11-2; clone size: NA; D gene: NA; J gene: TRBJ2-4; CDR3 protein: CASSPTGVNIQYF; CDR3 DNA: TGTGCCAGCAGCCCGACAGGAGTTAACATTCAGTACTTC
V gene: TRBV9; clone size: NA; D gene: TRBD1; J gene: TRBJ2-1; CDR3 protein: CASSTGTGDPNEQFF; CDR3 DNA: TGTGCCAGCAGCACCGGGACAGGGGACCCCAATGAGCAGTTCTTC
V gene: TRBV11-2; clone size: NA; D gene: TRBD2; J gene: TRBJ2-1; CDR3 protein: CASSSGTYNEQFF; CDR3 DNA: TGTGCCAGCAGTAGCGGGACCTACAATGAGCAGTTCTTC
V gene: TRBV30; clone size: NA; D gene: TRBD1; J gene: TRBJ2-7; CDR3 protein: CAWTRTGVTEQYF; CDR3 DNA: TGTGCCTGGACAAGGACAGGGGTAACCGAGCAGTACTTC
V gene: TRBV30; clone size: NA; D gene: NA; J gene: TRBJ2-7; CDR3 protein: CAWSVPNRAVYEQYF; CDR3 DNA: TGTGCCTGGAGTGTACCGAACAGGGCGGTGTACGAGCAGTACTTC
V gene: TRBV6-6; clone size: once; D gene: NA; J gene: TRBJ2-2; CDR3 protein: CASRISGSNTGELFF; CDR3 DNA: TGTGCCAGCAGAATCTCCGGGTCTAACACCGGGGAGCTGTTTTTT
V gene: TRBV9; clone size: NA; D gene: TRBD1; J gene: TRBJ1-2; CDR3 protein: CASRNDRVYGYTF; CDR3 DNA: TGTGCCAGCAGAAACGACAGGGTCTATGGCTACACCTTC
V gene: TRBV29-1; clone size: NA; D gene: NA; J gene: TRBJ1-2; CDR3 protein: CSVVSGDGYTF; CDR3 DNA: TGCAGCGTTGTCTCGGGGGACGGCTACACCTTC
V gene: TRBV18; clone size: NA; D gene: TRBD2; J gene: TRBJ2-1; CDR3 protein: CASSPLGGRGSYNEQFF; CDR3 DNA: TGTGCCAGCTCACCACTCGGCGGGAGAGGGTCCTACAATGAGCAGTTCTTC
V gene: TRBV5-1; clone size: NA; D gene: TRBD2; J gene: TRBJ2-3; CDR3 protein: CASSLGSGGPEDTQYF; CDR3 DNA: TGCGCCAGCAGCTTGGGTAGCGGGGGGCCTGAAGATACGCAGTATTTT
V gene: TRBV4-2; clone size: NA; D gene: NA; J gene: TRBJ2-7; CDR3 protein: CASSQDVTGNSYEQYF; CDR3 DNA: TGTGCCAGCAGCCAAGATGTTACGGGAAACTCCTACGAGCAGTACTTC
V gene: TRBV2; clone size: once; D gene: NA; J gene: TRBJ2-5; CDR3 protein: CASSEPLAGGETQYF; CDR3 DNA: TGTGCCAGCAGTGAACCACTGGCGGGTGGGGAGACCCAGTACTTC
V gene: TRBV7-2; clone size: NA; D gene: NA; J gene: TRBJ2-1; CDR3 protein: CASSSGGLSYNEQFF; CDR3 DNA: TGTGCCAGCAGTTCCGGAGGTTTGTCATACAATGAGCAGTTCTTC
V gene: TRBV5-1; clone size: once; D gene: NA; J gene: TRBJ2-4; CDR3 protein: CASSLGWVAAQHDIQYF; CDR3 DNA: TGCGCCAGCAGCCTGGGCTGGGTAGCGGCCCAGCACGACATTCAGTACTTC
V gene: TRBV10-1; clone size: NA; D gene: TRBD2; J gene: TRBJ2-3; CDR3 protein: CASSGTSGRARADTQYF; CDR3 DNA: TGCGCCAGCAGTGGGACTAGCGGGAGGGCCCGGGCCGATACGCAGTATTTT
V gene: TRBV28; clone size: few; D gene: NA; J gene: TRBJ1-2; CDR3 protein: CASSGDLVPGGYTF; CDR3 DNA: TGTGCCAGCAGTGGAGACCTAGTTCCGGGTGGCTACACCTTC
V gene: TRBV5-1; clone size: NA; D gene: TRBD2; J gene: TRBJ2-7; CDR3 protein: CASSSRGGDAPYEQYF; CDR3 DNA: TGCGCCAGCAGTAGCCGGGGGGGAGACGCTCCCTACGAGCAGTACTTC
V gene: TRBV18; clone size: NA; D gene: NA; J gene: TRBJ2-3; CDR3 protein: CASSYYGGSSSPDTQYF; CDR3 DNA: TGTGCCAGCTCATACTACGGGGGATCCAGCTCCCCAGATACGCAGTATTTT
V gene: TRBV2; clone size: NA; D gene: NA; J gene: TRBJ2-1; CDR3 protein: CASSEAWPGIYNEQFF; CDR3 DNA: TGTGCCAGCAGTGAAGCGTGGCCAGGAATCTACAATGAGCAGTTCTTC
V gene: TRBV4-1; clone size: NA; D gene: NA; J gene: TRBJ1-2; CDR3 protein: CASSQAATGSWGYTF; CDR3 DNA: TGCGCCAGCAGCCAAGCCGCTACAGGGTCCTGGGGCTACACCTTC
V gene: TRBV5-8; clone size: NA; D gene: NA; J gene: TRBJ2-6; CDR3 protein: CASSSPGQLGTGANVLTF; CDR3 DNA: TGTGCCAGCAGCTCTCCGGGACAACTAGGGACTGGGGCCAACGTCCTGACTTTC
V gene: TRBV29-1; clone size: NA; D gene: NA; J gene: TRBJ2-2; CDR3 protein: CSVAGARNTGELFF; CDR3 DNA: TGCAGCGTTGCTGGAGCCCGTAACACCGGGGAGCTGTTTTTT
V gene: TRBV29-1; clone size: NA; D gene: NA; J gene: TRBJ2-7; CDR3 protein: CSVVGNSGRPSEQYF; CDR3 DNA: TGCAGCGTTGTAGGGAATTCAGGGAGGCCATCCGAGCAGTACTTC
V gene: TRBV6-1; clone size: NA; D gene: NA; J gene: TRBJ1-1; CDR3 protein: CASRKGENTEAFF; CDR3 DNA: TGTGCCAGCCGAAAAGGGGAGAACACTGAAGCTTTCTTT
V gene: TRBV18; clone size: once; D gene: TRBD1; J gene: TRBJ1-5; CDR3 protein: CASSPDRVGGQPQHF; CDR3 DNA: TGTGCCAGCTCACCAGACAGGGTGGGGGGACAGCCCCAGCATTTT
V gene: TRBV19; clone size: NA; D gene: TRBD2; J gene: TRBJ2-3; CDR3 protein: CASSIRSSGGLDTQYF; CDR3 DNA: TGTGCCAGTAGTATTCGATCTAGCGGGGGTTTAGATACGCAGTATTTT
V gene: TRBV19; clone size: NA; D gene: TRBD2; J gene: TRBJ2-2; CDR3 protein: CASSGIGGRAVGELFF; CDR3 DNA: TGTGCCAGTAGTGGAATCGGCGGGAGGGCCGTCGGGGAGCTGTTTTTT
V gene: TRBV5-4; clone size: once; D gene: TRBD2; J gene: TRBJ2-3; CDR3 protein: CASSLAGGGLTDTQYF; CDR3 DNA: TGTGCCAGCAGCTTGGCAGGCGGGGGGCTCACAGATACGCAGTATTTT
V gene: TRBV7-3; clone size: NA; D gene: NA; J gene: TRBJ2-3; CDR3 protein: CASSSAGGEDTQYF; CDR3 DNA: TGTGCCAGCAGCTCCGCCGGAGGGGAAGATACGCAGTATTTT
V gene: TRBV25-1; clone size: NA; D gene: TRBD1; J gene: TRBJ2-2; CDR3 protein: CASRGTENTGELFF; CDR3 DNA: TGTGCCAGCAGGGGGACAGAAAACACCGGGGAGCTGTTTTTT
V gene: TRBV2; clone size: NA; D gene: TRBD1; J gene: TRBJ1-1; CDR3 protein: CASMTGYTEAFF; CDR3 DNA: TGTGCCAGCATGACAGGGTACACTGAAGCTTTCTTT
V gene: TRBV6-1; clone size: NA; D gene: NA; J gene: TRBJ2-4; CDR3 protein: CASSEAGGQDIQYF; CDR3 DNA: TGTGCCAGCAGTGAAGCGGGGGGGCAGGACATTCAGTACTTC
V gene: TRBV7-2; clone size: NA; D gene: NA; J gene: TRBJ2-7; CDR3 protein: CASSFFGGGEQYF; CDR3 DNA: TGTGCCAGCAGCTTTTTTGGAGGAGGCGAGCAGTACTTC
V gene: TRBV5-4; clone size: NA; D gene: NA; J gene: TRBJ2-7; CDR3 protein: CASSRDSAYEQYF; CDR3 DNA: TGTGCCAGCAGCCGGGACTCCGCCTACGAGCAGTACTTC
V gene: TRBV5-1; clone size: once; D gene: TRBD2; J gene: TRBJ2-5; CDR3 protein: CASTGGPGETQYF; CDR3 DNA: TGCGCCAGCACGGGAGGCCCGGGGGAGACCCAGTACTTC
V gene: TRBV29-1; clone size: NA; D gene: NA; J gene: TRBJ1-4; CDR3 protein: CSVDRDGNEKLFF; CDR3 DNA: TGCAGCGTTGACCGCGACGGGAATGAAAAACTGTTTTTT
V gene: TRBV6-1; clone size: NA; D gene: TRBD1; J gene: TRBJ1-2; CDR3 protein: CASSDEGAIFGYTF; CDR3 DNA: TGTGCCAGCAGTGATGAGGGGGCCATTTTTGGCTACACCTTC
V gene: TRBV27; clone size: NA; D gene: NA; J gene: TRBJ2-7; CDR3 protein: CASSPRDNSYEQYF; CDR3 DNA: TGTGCCAGCAGCCCCCGGGACAACTCCTACGAGCAGTACTTC
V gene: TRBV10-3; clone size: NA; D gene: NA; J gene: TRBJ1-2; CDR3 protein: CAISGSGDYGYTF; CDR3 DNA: TGTGCCATCAGTGGGTCAGGGGACTATGGCTACACCTTC
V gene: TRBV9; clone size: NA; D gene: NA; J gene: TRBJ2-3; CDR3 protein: CASSPRPSRPDTQYF; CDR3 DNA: TGTGCCAGCAGCCCCCGGCCTAGCCGGCCAGATACGCAGTATTTT